These 23 T cell receptor beta chains were all obtained from the same sample, sequenced in a study of cytomegalovirus exposure and HLA in healthy donors. The primer mix had 60 Vbeta and 13 Jbeta primers. Here immunoSEQ multiplex PCR was the method, and the copy in TCRdb shows in-frame clones only, minus some. The data show approximately 170,000 clones, around 84% seen once. Sequencing was done on a sample of PBMCs. Source of these receptors: a boy younger than 10 in good health and CMV-seronegative.

The chain has TRBV29-1 and TRBJ1-1, with TRBD1 matching over 8 bases. Germline V gives CDR1 SQVTM, CDR2 ANQGSEA. The CDR3 has 14 residues. V lost 3 bases, J lost 6 bases, and 9 bases stayed unmatched. The CDR3 DNA is TGCAGCGTTGAGCAACAGGGGGGATACTCTGAAGCTTTCTTT. Translating gives CSVEQQGGYSEAFF.

The chain employs TRBV19 and TRBJ2-4; 7 bases are shared with TRBD1. Germline trimming cut 3 bases from V and 7 bases from J; bases unmatched to any gene: 9. This CDR3 region has 15 residues. Germline CDR1 and CDR2: LNHDA and SQIVND (reference sequence). In DNA, the CDR3 is TGTGCCAGTAGTATGGGTTGGGACAGTGTGAACATTCAGTACTTC. Its protein product is CASSMGWDSVNIQYF.

The rearrangement joins TRBV2 to TRBJ1-1; 10 bases align to TRBD1. CDR1 and CDR2 (germline): SNHLY, FYNNEI. V lost 5 bases to trimming and J lost 6 bases; unmatched junction nucleotides: 12. The CDR3 runs 16 residues. CDR3 in DNA: TGTGCCAGCAGTCGGACCGGGACAGGGGTTAACCCTGAAGCTTTCTTT. This sequence encodes CASSRTGTGVNPEAFF.

The rearrangement uses TRBV14 and TRBJ2-6, with TRBD2 matching 8 bases. Germline assignment: CDR1 SGHDN and CDR2 FVKESK. There are 17 residues in the CDR3. V gave up 4 bases and J gave up 4 bases; unmatched junction bases: 9. The chain's CDR3 is CASSRRGGPGGANVLTF. The CDR3 DNA is TGTGCCAGCAGCCGGCGCGGGGGGCCAGGGGGGGCCAACGTCCTGACTTTC.

This clone was detected only once. The chain joins TRBV11-2 to TRBJ2-1; 13 nucleotides align to TRBD2. Germline V gene data show CDR1 as SGHAT and CDR2 as FQNNGV. This CDR3 contains 17 residues. V lost 5 bases to trimming and J lost 3 bases; unmatched junction nucleotides: 7. In DNA, the CDR3 is TGTGCCAGCAGCAGTGGACTAGCGGGAGTTAACTACAATGAGCAGTTCTTC. Protein product: CASSSGLAGVNYNEQFF.

The chain links TRBV20-1 to TRBJ1-1; D is unclear. V lost 4 bases to trimming and J lost 5 bases, with 5 bases between them. The CDR3 is made up of 10 amino acids. Germline assignment: CDR1 DFQATT and CDR2 SNEGSKA (reference sequence). In nucleotides, the CDR3 is TGCAGTGCTACCCGGACTGAAGCTTTCTTT. Amino acid sequence: CSATRTEAFF.

J is TRBJ2-2 and V is TRBV6-5; 11 positions agree with TRBD2. Looked up from germline, CDR1 is MNHEY and CDR2 is SVGAGI. V lost 5 bases, J lost 11 bases, and 7 bases stayed unmatched. The CDR3 is 14 amino acids. CDR3 loop: CASSTLAGGRELFF. Written as DNA, the CDR3 is TGTGCCAGCAGTACCTTAGCGGGGGGGCGAGAGCTGTTTTTT.

The chain is built from TRBV6-5 and TRBJ1-5; D not resolved. The CDR3 totals 14 residues. Trimming took 6 bases from V and 3 from J, leaving 12 bases between them. The germline gives CDR1 MNHEY, CDR2 SVGAGI. As DNA, the CDR3 is TGTGCCAGCAGACTACCCGGGGTCAATCAGCCCCAGCATTTT. Translated: CASRLPGVNQPQHF.

The CDR3 DNA is TGCGCCAGCAGCCAGAAAGTGGGGCAGGGGCAGTACTGGAAACTGTTTTTT. Protein product: CASSQKVGQGQYWKLFF. The chain carries TRBV4-1 and TRBJ1-4, with a tentative D call TRBD1 (6 bases). The CDR3 spans 17 residues. Trimming left V 3 bases short and J 11 bases short, with 25 bases between. In germline, CDR1 is MGHRA, CDR2 YSYEKL.

V usage is TRBV6-5 and J usage is TRBJ2-5; 7 bases fit TRBD1. J was trimmed by 1 base and V by 7 bases; bases with no gene match: 6. Germline-derived CDR1 and CDR2 are MNHEY and SVGAGI. The CDR3 extends over 14 amino acids. CDR3 region: CASTADRAQETQYF. CDR3 DNA: TGTGCCAGCACCGCAGACAGGGCCCAAGAGACCCAGTACTTC.

The chain couples TRBV13 to TRBJ2-7, with 14 bases lining up with TRBD2. Germline CDR1 is PRHDT and CDR2 is FYEKMQ (reference sequence). V gave up 5 bases and J gave up 7 bases; unmatched junction bases: 7. This CDR3 spans 15 amino acids. CDR3 in DNA: TGTGCCAGCAGCAGACTAGCGGGGGGGCTCCGGGAGCAGTACGTC. Protein: CASSRLAGGLREQYV.

The chain carries TRBV7-2 and TRBJ2-1; possible D gene TRBD2, 5 bases. There are 16 residues in the CDR3. Germline V gives CDR1 SGHTA, CDR2 FQGNSA. V lost 1 base and J 6 bases, leaving 16 bases between the germline ends. CDR3 coding DNA: TGTGCCAGCAGCTTAGAAAGTCTAGTAGCGTCCAATGAGCAGTTCTTC. Protein product: CASSLESLVASNEQFF.

This clone has more than one count but fewer than ten. CDR3 sequence (DNA): TGTGCCAGCAGCTCTACAGAGAACACTGAAGCTTTCTTT. It specifies CASSSTENTEAFF. The V call is TRBV6-5, the J call TRBJ1-1; D is uncertain. V lost 6 bases to trimming and J lost 1 base, with 9 bases between them. Germline CDR1 MNHEY, CDR2 SVGAGI. This CDR3 region has 13 residues.

The chain is built from TRBV5-1 and TRBJ2-1; TRBD2 matches at 9 bases. This CDR3 has 15 amino acids. V lost 4 bases to trimming and J lost 2 bases; unmatched junction nucleotides: 4. Germline CDR1 reads SGHRS; CDR2 reads YFSETQ. The CDR3 region has the DNA TGCGCCAGCAGCGCCCTAGCGGGGACCTACAATGAGCAGTTCTTC. Translation: CASSALAGTYNEQFF. The complete variable domain, with remaining parts taken from reference TRBV5-1 and TRBJ2-1, reads KAGVTQTPRYLIKTRGQQVTLSCSPISGHRSVSWYQQTPGQGLQFLFEYFSETQRNKGNFPGRFSGRQFSNSRSEMNVSTLELGDSALYLCASSALAGTYNEQFFGPGTRLTVL.

The CDR3 DNA is TGTGCCAGCACGGCTAGCGGAATCTACACAGATACGCAGTATTTT. Its protein product is CASTASGIYTDTQYF. J is TRBJ2-3 and V is TRBV2; TRBD2 agrees at 7 bases. Germline values: CDR1 SNHLY, CDR2 FYNNEI. This CDR3 is 15 amino acids long. The trim removed 7 bases at V and 2 bases at J, leaving 9 bases unmatched.

V usage is TRBV30 and J usage is TRBJ1-6; possibly TRBD1 for D (5 bases). This CDR3 contains 15 residues. The V gene's germline CDR1 is GTSNPN and CDR2 SVGIG (reference sequence). The V end lost 1 base, the J end lost 6 bases, and 13 bases lay between the germline ends. The CDR3 is CAWSGRWGGNSPLHF. CDR3 nucleotide sequence: TGTGCCTGGAGTGGAAGATGGGGGGGTAATTCACCCCTCCACTTT.

This chain connects TRBV16 to TRBJ2-1; 7 bases are shared with TRBD2. The CDR3 runs 15 residues. V shed 3 bases, J shed 7 bases, and the junction held 9 bases outside the gene matches. The germline V gene has CDR1 KGHSY and CDR2 FQNENV. CDR3 residues: CASSHRGEGPNEQFF. CDR3 DNA sequence: TGTGCCAGCAGCCACCGGGGGGAGGGCCCGAATGAGCAGTTCTTC.

The CDR3 protein is CASSPRTMDRASEAFF. Written as DNA, the CDR3 is TGTGCCAGCAGCCCCCGAACAATGGACAGGGCCTCTGAAGCTTTCTTT. The chain joins TRBV7-8 to TRBJ1-1; TRBD1 matches at 8 bases. CDR3 size: 16 residues. Germline V gene sequence: CDR1 SGHVS, CDR2 FQNEAQ. The ends lost 5 bases at V and 6 bases at J; junction bases unmatched: 14.

V gene TRBV6-5 combines with J gene TRBJ1-2, with D hard to call. The CDR3 extends over 12 amino acids. The V gene lost 5 bases and the J gene lost 8 bases, with 12 bases spanning the gap. Germline V gives CDR1 MNHEY, CDR2 SVGAGI. The CDR3 region has the DNA TGTGCCAGCAGTGCAGAACGAGGGGGCTACACCTTC. This codes for CASSAERGGYTF.

The chain links TRBV5-1 to TRBJ2-5, with 7 bases that match TRBD2. Germline CDR1 reads SGHRS; CDR2 reads YFSETQ. V shed 0 bases, J shed 3 bases, and the junction held 8 bases outside the gene matches. The CDR3 totals 16 residues. CDR3 protein: CASSLGGASGEETQYF. CDR3 bases: TGCGCCAGCAGCTTGGGTGGGGCTAGCGGAGAAGAGACCCAGTACTTC. Full variable domain (missing parts from reference TRBV5-1 and TRBJ2-5): KAGVTQTPRYLIKTRGQQVTLSCSPISGHRSVSWYQQTPGQGLQFLFEYFSETQRNKGNFPGRFSGRQFSNSRSEMNVSTLELGDSALYLCASSLGGASGEETQYFGPGTRLLVL.

The chain recombines TRBV11-2 with TRBJ1-1; D unresolved. CDR1 is SGHAT and CDR2 is FQNNGV in the germline V gene. The CDR3 covers 14 residues. Trimming took off 4 bases at V and 5 bases at J, with 14 bases between the two ends. CDR3 bases: TGTGCCAGCAGCTCGAACTCGGTTTGGACTGAAGCTTTCTTT. It is translated as CASSSNSVWTEAFF.

The genes are TRBV4-1 and TRBJ2-2; 9 bases are shared with TRBD2. The CDR3 sequence is 15 residues long. With V trimmed by 6 bases and J by 4 bases, 6 bases remained unmatched. CDR1 and CDR2 (germline): MGHRA, YSYEKL. CDR3 region: CASRGVAGVTGELFF. CDR3 in DNA: TGCGCCAGCAGAGGGGTAGCGGGAGTCACCGGGGAGCTGTTTTTT.

A single count supports this clone. The chain couples TRBV7-9 to TRBJ2-2; 7 bases are a match to TRBD1. The CDR3 is made up of 15 amino acids. Unmatched junction bases numbered 11, after V lost 10 bases and J lost 3 bases. Germline lookup yields CDR1 SEHNR and CDR2 FQNEAQ (reference sequence). The CDR3, as DNA: TGTGCCACTCCTAATCCGGGACAGTACACCGGGGAGCTGTTTTTT. It specifies CATPNPGQYTGELFF. The full variable domain, rest sourced from reference TRBV7-9 and TRBJ2-2, is DTGVSQNPRHKITKRGQNVTFRCDPISEHNRLYWYRQTLGQGPEFLTYFQNEAQLEKSRLLSDRFSAERPKGSFSTLEIQRTEQGDSAMYLCATPNPGQYTGELFFGEGSRLTVL.